This T cell receptor beta chain comes out of a study of T cells after yellow fever vaccination (dated by TCRdb to between 2018 and 2020). In the study overall: The SMART-Seq v4 Ultra Low Input RNA kit was used to prepare libraries from fractions with low cell numbers. To follow T-cell clones before and after primary and booster YFV17D yellow fever vaccination, bulk TCR alpha and beta repertoires were sequenced over time. The cohort comprised two healthy male donors, one aged 18 to 30 and one aged 30 to 40 years. Blood samples were taken at several timepoints before and after primary and secondary immunization, and bulk PBMC replicates and cell subsets were isolated. The full study reports these points: Most clones expanded after primary vaccination (roughly 96% of CD4 and approximately 86% of CD8) were re-detected after the booster, suggesting that broad memory maintenance occurred. Because abundant contaminating clonotypes from the bulk population could be contained in FACS-sorted repertoires, computational filtering was required. Compared with the primary T-cell response, the secondary T-cell response was weaker but faster, peaking on day 5 rather than day 15. Only a couple of donors were included in the study, so the extent to which the findings can be generalized is limited. A small share of clonotypes occurred in both CD4 and CD8 compartments, likely arising from convergent recombination.

The treatment or condition label of this sample denotes: live attenuated yellow fever vaccine strain. Two biological replicates of bulk PBMCs were collected at each blood-draw timepoint. PBMCs were isolated from peripheral blood using a standard Ficoll-Paque protocol. TriZol was used to extract RNA from bulk PBMCs, from CD4 and CD8 fractions, and from dextramer-positive and dextramer-negative fractions. This clonotype was counted between two and nine times. Its recognized antigen is unknown. No base quality values were provided; no much bigger clone lies one nucleotide off. TCR cDNA was synthesized by 5'RACE template switching, which introduced a universal primer site and unique molecular identifiers. Priming for cDNA synthesis came from both the TCR alpha and TCR beta constant segments. Library amplification used two PCR steps, and the second PCR step added sample barcodes and sequencing adapters. Sequencing of libraries was done on Illumina HiSeq 2500 (2x100 bp) or NovaSeq (2x150 bp). As for the original processing: MIGEC handled demultiplexing of reads and collapsing into UMI consensus sequences, while MiXCR performed V(D)J alignment. Vaccine-responding clonotypes were defined with edgeR using replicate PBMC samples, requiring FDR below 0.01 and a log2 fold change above 5 up to day 15. Bulk clonotypes were assigned CD4 or CD8 identity according to which sequenced CD4 or CD8 repertoire held them at higher abundance. Using fastp at Q25 and MiXCR, TCRdb reprocessed the public reads and kept productive beta chains. Every CDR3 protein is listed once, alongside the most common genes and DNA of its rows. TCRdb, not the authors, supplied the V and J calls. The sample table contains roughly 300,000 distinct CDR3 sequences; only one count was recorded for roughly 7% of them. The ten largest clonotypes hold around 17% of the sample.

Sequences SGHNT (CDR1) and YYREEE (CDR2) are obtained from the germline V gene (reference sequence). The junction shows trimming of 4 bases on V and 5 bases on J, and the gene matches do not reach 8 bases of it. Counted from cysteine to phenylalanine, this CDR3 has 14 amino acids. The retained sequence is limited to the CDR3, 42 bases, with the frame set at the first base. The material was PBMCs, obtained about 49 days after the first yellow fever vaccination. In this chain, TRBV5-4 is recombined with TRBJ1-1; 7 central bases correspond to TRBD1. The clonotype comes from a man younger than 35 who received the YFV17D yellow fever vaccine. At the DNA level, the sequence is TGTGCCAGCAGCGGGTGGGACAGCTTGACTGAAGCTTTCTTT. The resulting protein is CASSGWDSLTEAFF.